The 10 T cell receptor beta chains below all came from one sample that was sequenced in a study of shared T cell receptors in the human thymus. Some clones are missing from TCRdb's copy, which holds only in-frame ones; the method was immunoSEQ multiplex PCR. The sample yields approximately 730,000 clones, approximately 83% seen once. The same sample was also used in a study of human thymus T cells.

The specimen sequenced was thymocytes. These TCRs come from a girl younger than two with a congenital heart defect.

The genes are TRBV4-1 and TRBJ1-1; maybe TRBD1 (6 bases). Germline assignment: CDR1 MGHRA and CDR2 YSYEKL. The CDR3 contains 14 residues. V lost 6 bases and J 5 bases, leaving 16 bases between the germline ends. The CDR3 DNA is TGCGCCAGCAGTCGTACAGGGTCGGGGACTGAAGCTTTCTTT. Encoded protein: CASSRTGSGTEAFF.

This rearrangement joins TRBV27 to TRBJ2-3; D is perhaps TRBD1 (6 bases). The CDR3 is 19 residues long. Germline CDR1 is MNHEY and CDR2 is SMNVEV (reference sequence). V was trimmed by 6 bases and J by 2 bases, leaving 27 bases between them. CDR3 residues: CASRRTVSRSGKTTDTQYF. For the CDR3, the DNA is TGTGCCAGCAGGAGGACAGTGTCAAGGTCGGGCAAGACCACAGATACGCAGTATTTT.

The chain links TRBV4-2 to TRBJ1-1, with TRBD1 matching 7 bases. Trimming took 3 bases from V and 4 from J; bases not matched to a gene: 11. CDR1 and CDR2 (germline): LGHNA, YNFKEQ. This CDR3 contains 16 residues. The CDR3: CASSQENQGVGTEAFF. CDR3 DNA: TGTGCCAGCAGCCAGGAGAACCAGGGGGTGGGCACTGAAGCTTTCTTT.

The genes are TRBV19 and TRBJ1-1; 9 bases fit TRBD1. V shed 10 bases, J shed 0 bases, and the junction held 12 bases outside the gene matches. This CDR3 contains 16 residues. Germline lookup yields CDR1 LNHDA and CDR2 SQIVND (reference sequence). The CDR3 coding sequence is TGTGCCACAAGGGGGACAGGGACTACCATGAACACTGAAGCTTTCTTT. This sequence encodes CATRGTGTTMNTEAFF.

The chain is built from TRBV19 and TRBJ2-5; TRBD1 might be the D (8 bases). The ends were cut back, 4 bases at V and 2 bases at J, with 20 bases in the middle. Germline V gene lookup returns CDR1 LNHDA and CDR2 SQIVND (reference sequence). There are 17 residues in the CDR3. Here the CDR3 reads CASSRGGNRGWQETQYF. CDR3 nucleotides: TGTGCCAGTAGTAGGGGGGGGAACAGGGGGTGGCAAGAGACCCAGTACTTC.

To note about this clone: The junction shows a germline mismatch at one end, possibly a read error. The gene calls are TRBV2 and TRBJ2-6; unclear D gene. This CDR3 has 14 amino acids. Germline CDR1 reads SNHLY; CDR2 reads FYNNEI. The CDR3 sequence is CASSGSSWANVLTF. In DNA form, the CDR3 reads TGTGCCAGCAGTGGGAGCTCTTGGGCCAACGTCCTGACTTTC.

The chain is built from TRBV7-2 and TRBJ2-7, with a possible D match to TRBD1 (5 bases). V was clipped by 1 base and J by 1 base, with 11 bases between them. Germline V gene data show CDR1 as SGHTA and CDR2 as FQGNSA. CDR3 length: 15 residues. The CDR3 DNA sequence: TGTGCCAGCAGCTTAGAGGGGTCAGAATCCTACGAGCAGTACTTC. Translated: CASSLEGSESYEQYF.

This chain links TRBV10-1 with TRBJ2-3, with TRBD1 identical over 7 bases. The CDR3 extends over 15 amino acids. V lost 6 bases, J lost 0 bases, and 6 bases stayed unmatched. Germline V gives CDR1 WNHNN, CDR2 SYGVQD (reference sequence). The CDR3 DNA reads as TGCGCCAGCAGCCGCCGGGACAGAAGCACAGATACGCAGTATTTT. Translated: CASSRRDRSTDTQYF.

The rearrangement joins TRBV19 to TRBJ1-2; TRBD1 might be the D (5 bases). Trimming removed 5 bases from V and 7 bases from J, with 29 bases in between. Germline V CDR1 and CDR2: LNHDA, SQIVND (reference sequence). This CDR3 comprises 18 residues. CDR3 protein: CASSHPGALLRGGSGYTF. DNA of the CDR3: TGTGCCAGTAGTCATCCCGGCGCCCTCCTGAGGGGAGGGAGTGGCTACACCTTC.

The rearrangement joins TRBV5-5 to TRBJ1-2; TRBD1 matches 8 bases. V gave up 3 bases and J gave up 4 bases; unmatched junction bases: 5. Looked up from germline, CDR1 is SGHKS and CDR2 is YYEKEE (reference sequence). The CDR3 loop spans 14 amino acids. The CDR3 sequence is CASSWTGTGYGYTF. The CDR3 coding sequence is TGTGCCAGCAGCTGGACAGGGACGGGCTATGGCTACACCTTC. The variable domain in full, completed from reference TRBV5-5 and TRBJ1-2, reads DAGVTQSPTHLIKTRGQQVTLRCSPISGHKSVSWYQQVLGQGPQFIFQYYEKEERGRGNFPDRFSARQFPNYSSELNVNALLLGDSALYLCASSWTGTGYGYTFGSGTRLTVV.